In its sample, the clone carrying this T cell receptor (beta chain) was seen many times. As yet, its antigen is unknown. Molecular barcoded adaptors covering alpha/delta and beta/gamma chains were used on approximately 400 ng RNA. TCRdb processed the reads anew with MiXCR; each CDR3 protein has one entry. The sample holds roughly 61,000 distinct CDR3 sequences, over 9% seen once. The data were obtained in a study of read filtering for tumor transcriptome and immune sequencing. Study-level findings and limits: Compared with RNA-seq, IR-seq gave much higher clonotype depth and reliability.

CDR1 is SEHNR, CDR2 FQNEAQ, per germline (reference sequence). The CDR3 consists of 13 residues. Trimming cost V 1 base and J 6 bases, with 6 bases left between them. The receptor was isolated from a donor at least 40 years old with multiple myeloma. This chain links TRBV7-9 with TRBJ2-2; the D is unclear. Specimen: a population of CD138-negative cells sorted from bone marrow. Here the CDR3 DNA reads TGTGCCAGCAGCTTAGGCGTCCCCGGGGAGCTGTTTTTT. Protein product: CASSLGVPGELFF.